The 27 T cell receptor beta chains listed next were all sequenced from one sample in a study of cytomegalovirus exposure and HLA in healthy donors. PCR employed 60 Vbeta and 13 Jbeta primers. Produced via immunoSEQ multiplex PCR; TCRdb's table is partial and in-frame only. Of just over 95,000 clones in the sample, roughly three quarters are singletons; the top ten hold 4.9%. Sequencing was carried out using PBMCs. The receptors stem from a woman aged 40 to 49 in good health and CMV-seronegative.

The chain is built from TRBV27 and TRBJ2-5, with 11 nucleotides matching TRBD1. Germline trimming cut 4 bases from V and 5 bases from J; bases unmatched to any gene: 9. The V gene's germline CDR1 is MNHEY and CDR2 SMNVEV (reference sequence). This CDR3 spans 16 amino acids. CDR3 region: CASSSRTGGAQETQYF. The CDR3 DNA is TGTGCCAGCAGTTCTCGGACAGGGGGCGCACAGGAGACCCAGTACTTC.

The DNA of the CDR3 is TGTGCCAGCATCCGCCAGGAAGGATCTGAAGCTTTCTTT. Encoded protein: CASIRQEGSEAFF. The J gene is TRBJ1-1, the V gene TRBV7-9; no reliable D call. Germline V CDR1 and CDR2: SEHNR, FQNEAQ (reference sequence). With 7 bases removed from V and 6 bases from J, the gap between germline ends came to 15 bases. The CDR3 length is 13 residues.

The rearrangement uses TRBV4-1 and TRBJ1-3; TRBD1 aligns across 9 bases. The CDR3 runs to 18 residues. Germline V gene lookup returns CDR1 MGHRA and CDR2 YSYEKL. The V segment lost 7 bases and the J segment 0 bases; nucleotides outside the gene matches: 13. CDR3 bases: TGCGCCAGCACTCAAGAAGGGACAGGGATGGGCTCTGGAAACACCATATATTTT. This translates into CASTQEGTGMGSGNTIYF.

The chain uses TRBV18 and TRBJ1-1; 9 bases map to TRBD1. V gave up 2 bases and J gave up 2 bases; unmatched junction bases: 12. Germline CDR1 KGHSH, CDR2 LQKENI. CDR3 length: 18 residues. CDR3 sequence: CASSPNRLGQGPNTEAFF. CDR3 in DNA: TGTGCCAGCTCACCAAATCGGCTAGGACAGGGGCCCAACACTGAAGCTTTCTTT.

The chain links TRBV6-6 to TRBJ2-3, with D unclear. This CDR3 has 13 amino acids. Per the germline V gene, CDR1 is MNHNY and CDR2 is SVGAGI (reference sequence). Trimming cost V 5 bases and J 1 base, with 7 bases left between them. The CDR3 loop is CASSPRGTDTQYF. DNA of the CDR3: TGTGCCAGCAGTCCCCGGGGCACAGATACGCAGTATTTT.

This chain uses TRBV27 with TRBJ1-6; no reliable D call. CDR3 size: 13 residues. The V gene's germline CDR1 is MNHEY and CDR2 SMNVEV (reference sequence). V was pared by 2 bases and J by 7 bases, with 6 bases between. The CDR3: CASSLELNSPLHF. As DNA, the CDR3 is TGTGCCAGCAGTTTAGAACTAAATTCACCCCTCCACTTT.

This chain joins TRBV5-6 and TRBJ2-5; 8 bases map to TRBD1. Germline V CDR1 and CDR2: SGHDT, YYEEEE. V gave up 5 bases and J gave up 10 bases; unmatched junction bases: 10. The CDR3 runs 13 residues. The CDR3 DNA reads as TGTGCCAGCAGTCCAGGGGGCCAGAAGGGCCAGTACTTC. This sequence encodes CASSPGGQKGQYF.

The chain combines TRBV4-2 with TRBJ2-7; D is possibly TRBD2 (7 bases). Trimming pared 0 bases from V and 1 base from J, leaving 13 bases between. Germline V gene sequence: CDR1 LGHNA, CDR2 YNFKEQ. This CDR3 spans 16 amino acids. CDR3 sequence: CASSQEGGGRSYEQYF. CDR3 DNA: TGTGCCAGCAGCCAAGAGGGGGGGGGCCGGTCCTACGAGCAGTACTTC.

The V gene is TRBV19, the J gene TRBJ2-7; no reliable D call. The CDR3 consists of 14 residues. Trimming removed 5 bases from V and 0 bases from J, with 11 bases in between. Per germline, CDR1 LNHDA and CDR2 SQIVND (reference sequence). CDR3 amino acids: CASSHGSYSYEQYF. For the CDR3, the DNA is TGTGCCAGTAGTCATGGCAGTTACTCCTACGAGCAGTACTTC. Based on the CDR3 plus reference TRBV19 and TRBJ2-7, the full variable domain is DGGITQSPKYLFRKEGQNVTLSCEQNLNHDAMYWYRQDPGQGLRLIYYSQIVNDFQKGDIAEGYSVSREKKESFPLTVTSAQKNPTAFYLCASSHGSYSYEQYFGPGTRLTVT.

This clone was seen once. The chain is built from TRBV5-6 and TRBJ1-1; D gene unclear. The CDR3 loop spans 14 amino acids. Germline assignment: CDR1 SGHDT and CDR2 YYEEEE. V lost 4 bases and J 1 base, leaving 11 bases between the germline ends. CDR3 residues: CASSLGQSNTEAFF. The CDR3 nucleotides are TGTGCCAGCAGCCTGGGTCAGTCGAACACTGAAGCTTTCTTT.

CDR3 sequence (DNA): TGTGCCAGCAGCAATGCGGTACACACCTACGAGCAGTACTTC. This translates into CASSNAVHTYEQYF. The chain is built from TRBV5-4 and TRBJ2-7; D uncertain. The V gene's germline CDR1 is SGHNT and CDR2 YYREEE (reference sequence). Trimming stripped 4 bases from V and 2 bases from J, with 13 bases between. The CDR3 consists of 14 residues.

The chain couples TRBV5-1 to TRBJ2-3; possible D gene TRBD2, 5 bases. The germline CDR1 and CDR2 sequences are SGHRS and YFSETQ. The germline V and J ends were trimmed by 3 bases and 1 base, with 9 bases remaining between them. The CDR3 length is 14 residues. CDR3 residues: CASSSLGGTDTQYF. In nucleotides, the CDR3 is TGCGCCAGCAGCTCACTCGGGGGCACAGATACGCAGTATTTT.

The chain carries TRBV29-1 and TRBJ2-2; maybe TRBD2 (5 bases). The CDR3 sequence is 14 residues long. CDR1 is SQVTM and CDR2 is ANQGSEA in the germline V gene. Trimming left V 4 bases short and J 5 bases short, with 14 bases between. The CDR3 DNA sequence: TGCAGCGTTGGGAGGTCCCCGAGTACCGGGGAGCTGTTTTTT. Translating it yields CSVGRSPSTGELFF.

This clone came up once. The chain recombines TRBV27 with TRBJ2-3; TRBD1 might be the D (5 bases). V lost 4 bases and J 6 bases, leaving 14 bases between the germline ends. Per the germline V gene, CDR1 is MNHEY and CDR2 is SMNVEV (reference sequence). The CDR3 is made up of 14 amino acids. CDR3 loop: CASSYETERDTQYF. The CDR3 DNA sequence: TGTGCCAGCAGTTACGAGACAGAAAGGGATACGCAGTATTTT.

This clone has only one observation. This chain uses TRBV11-2 with TRBJ1-6, with TRBD1 matching 10 bases. The ends lost 4 bases at V and 10 bases at J; junction bases unmatched: 7. CDR1 and CDR2 from the germline V gene are SGHAT and FQNNGV. The CDR3 length is 15 residues. CDR3 amino acids: CASSSRTGGHSPLHF. For the CDR3, the DNA is TGTGCCAGCAGCTCAAGGACAGGGGGTCACTCACCCCTCCACTTT.

V usage is TRBV27 and J usage is TRBJ1-6; possibly TRBD1 for D (6 bases). Trimming left V 3 bases short and J 5 bases short, with 8 bases between. The CDR3 is made up of 14 amino acids. The germline gives CDR1 MNHEY, CDR2 SMNVEV (reference sequence). In nucleotides, the CDR3 is TGTGCCAGCAGTTTTTACAGGGATAATTCACCCCTCCACTTT. The encoded protein is CASSFYRDNSPLHF.

The chain links TRBV6-5 to TRBJ2-5; TRBD1 matches 11 bases. With 3 bases clipped from V and 3 bases from J, the junction kept 3 bases outside the gene matches. The CDR3 is 15 residues long. Germline CDR1 is MNHEY and CDR2 is SVGAGI. The chain's CDR3 is CASSYGTGGKETQYF. DNA for the CDR3: TGTGCCAGCAGTTATGGGACAGGGGGAAAAGAGACCCAGTACTTC.

The chain links TRBV30 to TRBJ2-2, with D perhaps TRBD1 (6 bases). The V gene's germline CDR1 is GTSNPN and CDR2 SVGIG (reference sequence). The length of the CDR3 is 13 residues. The CDR3 DNA follows: TGTGCTTGGGTGAGGGACACGCACGGGGAGCTGTTTTTT. It encodes CAWVRDTHGELFF.

This rearrangement joins TRBV28 to TRBJ2-7; no clear D. Germline loops: CDR1 MDHEN, CDR2 SYDVKM. This CDR3 comprises 11 residues. V was clipped by 4 bases and J by 4 bases, with 5 bases between them. The CDR3 is CASSSPYEQYF. The CDR3 DNA is TGTGCCAGCAGTTCTCCTTACGAGCAGTACTTC.

The chain has TRBV27 and TRBJ2-3; D might be TRBD1 (5 bases). Looked up from germline, CDR1 is MNHEY and CDR2 is SMNVEV (reference sequence). The CDR3 has 15 residues. Trimming took 5 bases from V and 4 from J, leaving 16 bases between them. The CDR3 is CASSPQGLTADTQYF. The CDR3 DNA follows: TGTGCCAGCAGTCCCCAGGGTCTTACGGCAGATACGCAGTATTTT.

This chain links TRBV18 with TRBJ2-5; 8 bases map to TRBD2. Germline CDR1 and CDR2: KGHSH and LQKENI. This CDR3 has 15 amino acids. J was trimmed by 5 bases and V by 3 bases; bases with no gene match: 8. CDR3: CASSPFGGARETQYF. As DNA, the CDR3 is TGTGCCAGCTCACCTTTCGGGGGGGCCCGGGAGACCCAGTACTTC.

The chain has TRBV30 and TRBJ2-7, with TRBD1 as a possible D gene (6 bases). CDR1 GTSNPN and CDR2 SVGIG come from the germline V gene (reference sequence). The V end lost 4 bases, the J end lost 2 bases, and 15 bases lay between the germline ends. This CDR3 has 14 residues. CDR3 protein: CAWNDRSGTYEQYF. CDR3 nucleotide sequence: TGTGCCTGGAACGACAGGTCAGGAACCTACGAGCAGTACTTC. The full variable domain, its missing parts supplied by reference TRBV30 and TRBJ2-7, is SQTIHQWPATLVQPVGSPLSLECTVEGTSNPNLYWYRQAAGRGLQLLFYSVGIGQISSEVPQNLSASRPQDRQFILSSKKLLLSDSGFYLCAWNDRSGTYEQYFGPGTRLTVT.

This chain connects TRBV2 to TRBJ1-1; D not resolved. Germline CDR1 is SNHLY and CDR2 is FYNNEI. The CDR3 consists of 13 residues. The V end was cut by 4 bases, the J end by 1 base, with 7 bases between. DNA for the CDR3: TGTGCCAGCAGTGTTGGCCCGAACACTGAAGCTTTCTTT. It translates to CASSVGPNTEAFF.

This clone was counted between two and nine times. V usage is TRBV11-2 and J usage is TRBJ1-6; perhaps TRBD1 as D (5 bases). The CDR3 loop spans 19 amino acids. Between the trimmed V and J ends, which lost 1 base and 6 bases, there was a span of 22 bases. Germline-derived CDR1 and CDR2 are SGHAT and FQNNGV. The CDR3 region has the DNA TGTGCCAGCAGCTTAGTCTACCCCGGGACTCCTGGCGGTAATTCACCCCTCCACTTT. This codes for CASSLVYPGTPGGNSPLHF.

The chain employs TRBV2 and TRBJ1-1; D perhaps matches TRBD1 (6 bases). Germline V gives CDR1 SNHLY, CDR2 FYNNEI. Between the trimmed V and J ends, which lost 1 base and 4 bases, there was a span of 10 bases. CDR3 size: 14 residues. CDR3 in DNA: TGTGCCAGCAGTGAAGACAGGGTGGGCACTGAAGCTTTCTTT. Its protein product is CASSEDRVGTEAFF.

The V call is TRBV6-4, the J call TRBJ1-1; D may be TRBD1 (6 bases). This CDR3 is built from 17 residues. V was shortened by 1 base and J by 6 bases, with 21 bases between the two germline ends. CDR1 is MRHNA, CDR2 SNTAGT, per germline. The CDR3 is CASSDLRNVQGLPEAFF. The CDR3 bases are TGTGCCAGCAGTGACTTGCGAAATGTCCAGGGGCTTCCTGAAGCTTTCTTT.

The J gene is TRBJ1-1, the V gene TRBV5-4, with 7 bases fitting TRBD1. Germline CDR1 SGHNT, CDR2 YYREEE (reference sequence). CDR3 length: 13 amino acids. V lost 4 bases, J lost 4 bases, and 4 bases stayed unmatched. CDR3 sequence (DNA): TGTGCCAGCAGCCCGGGACAGCGCACTGAAGCTTTCTTT. Amino acid sequence: CASSPGQRTEAFF.